These 23 T cell receptor beta chains were all obtained from the same sample, sequenced in a study of cytomegalovirus exposure and HLA in healthy donors. Both 60 Vbeta primers and 13 Jbeta primers went into the PCR. The data were produced by immunoSEQ multiplex PCR, yet TCRdb's version contains in-frame clones alone and is incomplete. The table shows more than 110,000 clones, with 60% to 75% occurring only once. Sequenced input: PBMCs. The receptor set was obtained from a man aged 25 to 40 in good health and CMV-seronegative.

The chain carries TRBV19 and TRBJ1-5; 9 bases are shared with TRBD1. Germline CDR1 is LNHDA and CDR2 is SQIVND (reference sequence). The V and J ends lost 7 bases and 7 bases, in that order; junction bases with no gene match: 5. CDR3 length equals 13 residues. CDR3 amino acids: CASTGTGIQPQHF. The CDR3 nucleotides are TGTGCCAGTACGGGGACAGGGATCCAGCCCCAGCATTTT.

The chain joins TRBV19 to TRBJ2-3, with 8 bases identical to TRBD1. V shed 4 bases and J 2 bases; nucleotides not matched to a gene: 8. This CDR3 spans 16 amino acids. Germline assignment: CDR1 LNHDA and CDR2 SQIVND (reference sequence). The CDR3 is CASSTRTGLSTDTQYF. CDR3 in DNA: TGTGCCAGTAGTACACGGACAGGGCTATCCACAGATACGCAGTATTTT.

The chain carries TRBV9 and TRBJ2-5; TRBD2 agrees at 9 bases. J lost 5 bases, V lost 4 bases, and 12 bases had no gene match. This CDR3 contains 16 residues. Per the germline V gene, CDR1 is SGDLS and CDR2 is YYNGEE. CDR3 in DNA: TGTGCCAGCAGCCCCACCCCAGCGGGGGGCGGGGAGACCCAGTACTTC. Amino acids: CASSPTPAGGGETQYF.

The table lists this clone with a few counts. The chain is built from TRBV27 and TRBJ2-5; perhaps TRBD2 as D (5 bases). Germline CDR1 is MNHEY and CDR2 is SMNVEV (reference sequence). The CDR3 length is 16 residues. The V end lost 2 bases, the J end lost 2 bases, and 15 bases lay between the germline ends. The CDR3 region is CASSLISESGQETQYF. The CDR3 DNA reads as TGTGCCAGCAGTTTAATTTCTGAGAGCGGACAAGAGACCCAGTACTTC.

The chain has TRBV19 and TRBJ1-5; D remains unclear. Germline V gives CDR1 LNHDA, CDR2 SQIVND (reference sequence). Deletions cut 3 bases from V and 0 bases from J, with 9 bases between. The CDR3 spans 15 residues. For the CDR3, the DNA is TGTGCCAGTAGTATCCCCGGGTATAGCAATCAGCCCCAGCATTTT. It specifies CASSIPGYSNQPQHF.

The rearrangement joins TRBV18 to TRBJ1-1, with 9 bases lining up with TRBD1. The germline gives CDR1 KGHSH, CDR2 LQKENI. The CDR3 sequence is 16 residues long. J lost 4 bases, V lost 3 bases, and 9 bases had no gene match. This CDR3 is CASSPTPGQGSTEAFF. The CDR3 nucleotides are TGTGCCAGCTCACCTACTCCGGGACAGGGCTCCACTGAAGCTTTCTTT.

This clone was counted between two and nine times. V usage is TRBV18 and J usage is TRBJ2-3; TRBD1 is a possible D gene (5 bases). V was shortened by 2 bases and J by 2 bases, with 8 bases between the two germline ends. The CDR3 covers 14 residues. Germline V gene data show CDR1 as KGHSH and CDR2 as LQKENI. CDR3 nucleotide sequence: TGTGCCAGCTCACCAGGGGCCCTCACAGATACGCAGTATTTT. Its protein is CASSPGALTDTQYF.

J is TRBJ2-7 and V is TRBV28; 7 bases are shared with TRBD1. Losses at the gene ends were 2 bases for V and 5 bases for J; bases not matched to a gene: 9. Germline V gene sequence: CDR1 MDHEN, CDR2 SYDVKM. The CDR3 is 15 amino acids. CDR3 loop: CASSLSNRGLDEQYF. The CDR3 DNA is TGTGCCAGCAGTTTAAGTAACAGGGGTTTGGACGAGCAGTACTTC.

Regarding this clone: Other nucleotide sequences from this sample produce the same CDR3. The chain joins TRBV5-1 to TRBJ1-3; D call uncertain. The V and J ends lost 4 bases and 0 bases respectively, with 8 bases between them. Germline loops: CDR1 SGHRS, CDR2 YFSETQ. This CDR3 has 14 amino acids. The CDR3 nucleotides are TGCGCCAGCAGCCCTGGGAGCTCTGGAAACACCATATATTTT. It encodes CASSPGSSGNTIYF.

Concerning this clone: The junction and the germline gene differ at one end; a read error may be behind it. The rearrangement joins TRBV4-1 to TRBJ2-1, with 7 bases lining up with TRBD2. The germline CDR1 and CDR2 sequences are MGHRA and YSYEKL. This CDR3 comprises 16 residues. CDR3 amino acids: CASSQVAGDVYNEQFF. CDR3 in DNA: TGTGCCAGCAGCCAAGTGGCGGGGGACGTCTACAATGAGCAGTTCTTC.

This chain links TRBV9 with TRBJ2-3; no clear D. This CDR3 is 15 amino acids long. V shed 0 bases and J shed 0 bases, with 8 bases lying between them. Germline CDR1 reads SGDLS; CDR2 reads YYNGEE. CDR3 protein: CASSVGGPSTDTQYF. CDR3 DNA: TGTGCCAGCAGCGTAGGAGGCCCTAGCACAGATACGCAGTATTTT.

The CDR3 region has the DNA TGTGCCAGCACCCGGACAGGGGCCAACGAGCAGTACTTC. The encoded protein is CASTRTGANEQYF. The chain recombines TRBV6-5 with TRBJ2-7; 9 bases line up with TRBD1. The CDR3 loop spans 13 amino acids. Germline CDR1 and CDR2: MNHEY and SVGAGI. Trimming removed 7 bases from V and 5 bases from J; junction bases left unmatched: 6.

The chain carries TRBV7-6 and TRBJ2-3; 8 bases are a match to TRBD2. The CDR3 contains 17 residues. The ends lost 2 bases at V and 3 bases at J; junction bases unmatched: 10. The germline gives CDR1 SGHVS, CDR2 FNYEAQ. The DNA for the CDR3 is TGTGCCAGCAGCTTACCTCGGGAGGGCCGGGGGACAGATACGCAGTATTTT. Translation gives CASSLPREGRGTDTQYF.

CDR3 residues: CASSLGWTANTEAFF. The CDR3 DNA reads as TGCGCCAGCAGCTTGGGATGGACAGCGAACACTGAAGCTTTCTTT. The V call is TRBV5-1, the J call TRBJ1-1, with D possibly being TRBD1 (6 bases). Germline V gene lookup returns CDR1 SGHRS and CDR2 YFSETQ. The CDR3 is made up of 15 amino acids. The ends were cut back, 0 bases at V and 1 base at J, with 10 bases in the middle.

The genes are TRBV6-1 and TRBJ1-2, with a tentative D call TRBD1 (6 bases). The V end was cut by 6 bases, the J end by 6 bases, with 20 bases between. From germline, CDR1 is MNHNS and CDR2 SASEGT. This CDR3 comprises 15 residues. This chain's CDR3 is CASSDLAGAKDGYTF. DNA for the CDR3: TGTGCCAGCAGCGACCTTGCAGGGGCAAAGGATGGCTACACCTTC.

This chain's CDR3 is CASSEAPTGMYRYF. The CDR3 DNA reads as TGTGCCAGCAGTGAAGCTCCGACAGGGATGTATCGGTACTTC. The V and J genes are TRBV6-1 and TRBJ2-7; 7 bases fit TRBD1. From germline, CDR1 is MNHNS and CDR2 SASEGT. CDR3 length equals 14 residues. V shed 0 bases and J 12 bases; nucleotides not matched to a gene: 11.

V usage is TRBV6-5 and J usage is TRBJ2-2, with D perhaps TRBD2 (5 bases). The CDR3 spans 14 residues. Germline V lookup: CDR1 MNHEY, CDR2 SVGAGI. V gave up 7 bases and J gave up 7 bases, with 16 bases separating them. The CDR3 DNA sequence: TGTGCCAGCACCAATTCGAGGGCCGACGGGGAGCTGTTTTTT. Its translation is CASTNSRADGELFF.

The genes are TRBV6-6 and TRBJ2-1; 13 bases match TRBD2. The germline gives CDR1 MNHNY, CDR2 SVGAGI (reference sequence). The CDR3 length is 15 residues. J lost 8 bases, V lost 4 bases, and 5 bases had no gene match. The CDR3 spells CASSLGTSGIYEQFF. DNA of the CDR3: TGTGCCAGCAGTTTAGGGACTAGCGGGATTTATGAGCAGTTCTTC.

The chain recombines TRBV7-2 with TRBJ1-1; tentative D call: TRBD1 (5 bases). Germline CDR1 and CDR2: SGHTA and FQGNSA. CDR3 length: 13 residues. V dropped 6 bases and J dropped 1 base, with 9 bases sitting between them. The CDR3 protein is CASSIDRNTEAFF. The CDR3 DNA sequence: TGTGCCAGCAGTATAGACAGGAACACTGAAGCTTTCTTT.

The chain uses TRBV6-1 and TRBJ1-5; perhaps TRBD1 as D (5 bases). The CDR3 runs to 15 residues. CDR1 MNHNS and CDR2 SASEGT come from the germline V gene. V shed 6 bases and J shed 4 bases, with 16 bases lying between them. This chain's CDR3 is CASSQHRGENQPQHF. CDR3 bases: TGTGCCAGCAGCCAACATCGGGGGGAGAATCAGCCCCAGCATTTT.

Only a few counts were recorded for this clone. This chain connects TRBV5-1 to TRBJ2-7; D is unresolved. The CDR3 is 15 amino acids. Looked up from germline, CDR1 is SGHRS and CDR2 is YFSETQ. Trimming pared 4 bases from V and 0 bases from J, leaving 14 bases between. CDR3 DNA sequence: TGCGCCAGCAGCCCCGATTTCGGTCTCTCCTACGAGCAGTACTTC. Protein sequence: CASSPDFGLSYEQYF. The complete variable domain, with remaining parts taken from reference TRBV5-1 and TRBJ2-7, reads KAGVTQTPRYLIKTRGQQVTLSCSPISGHRSVSWYQQTPGQGLQFLFEYFSETQRNKGNFPGRFSGRQFSNSRSEMNVSTLELGDSALYLCASSPDFGLSYEQYFGPGTRLTVT.

This clone was seen only once. This chain joins TRBV2 and TRBJ2-5, with 7 bases fitting TRBD1. Germline values: CDR1 SNHLY, CDR2 FYNNEI. This CDR3 spans 12 amino acids. J was trimmed by 2 bases and V by 8 bases; bases with no gene match: 2. In DNA form, the CDR3 reads TGTGCCAGCGGGACAGAACAAGAGACCCAGTACTTC. Protein product: CASGTEQETQYF.

This rearrangement joins TRBV19 to TRBJ2-3; 15 bases fit TRBD2. V trimming: 5 bases; J trimming: 3 bases; junction bases outside the gene matches: 9. The CDR3 extends over 18 amino acids. CDR1 is LNHDA, CDR2 SQIVND, per germline (reference sequence). CDR3 loop: CASSAVGLAGGGTDTQYF. The CDR3 nucleotides read TGTGCCAGTAGTGCCGTGGGACTAGCGGGAGGCGGGACAGATACGCAGTATTTT.